The subject of this entry is one T cell receptor (beta chain). This sample stems from a study of blood T cell repertoires in COVID-19. Study at large: Sources were T cells, B-cell-depleted T cells, or PBMCs; the material itself was cDNA or gDNA.

Profiling relied on immunoSEQ multiplex PCR, and the TCRdb table lists in-frame clones only, not all of them. Altogether about 110,000 clones are present, around 86% being singletons, with the ten largest covering approximately 4%. V was cut by 7 bases and J by 7 bases, with 7 bases left in between. CDR3 size: 10 residues. CDR1 SNHLY and CDR2 FYNNEI come from the germline V gene. V gene TRBV2 combines with J gene TRBJ1-1; unclear D gene. This sequence was found in a man aged 35 to 55 with acute or convalescent COVID-19. Sequencing was carried out using peripheral blood. For the CDR3, the DNA is TGTGCCAGCACAGGTATTGAAGCTTTCTTT. Encoded protein: CASTGIEAFF.